This TCR beta chain was documented in a study of beta chain features in type 1 diabetes. As for the study in general: On cell yields, gender and age, patients and healthy donors were similar. Study-level results: At VDJ recombination sites, type 1 diabetes patients had fewer insertions and more deleted nucleotides. People with Type 1 diabetes carried modestly yet significantly shorter TCRB CDR3s in all four CD4+ subsets. For cells with high TCR expression, cDNA sequencing could yield over-representation. Amplification by PCR could prefer shorter templates, with the same effect in patients and controls.

All of the isolated RNA was reverse transcribed, so expressed TCRB transcripts were sequenced. TCRdb's copy holds only in-frame clones and misses some; the assay was immunoSEQ multiplex PCR. The table has around 180,000 clones, over 6% seen once; the top ten hold 0.5%. CDR3 length: 14 amino acids. V was shortened by 0 bases and J by 3 bases, with 6 bases between the two germline ends. Germline CDR1 reads SGHRS; CDR2 reads YFSETQ. Comment on this clone: Its antigen is as yet unknown.

This chain links TRBV5-1 with TRBJ2-2; D is unclear. The receptor's source is a man younger than 35 with type 1 diabetes. The sample comprised central memory CD4+ T cells from blood. CDR3 nucleotides: TGCGCCAGCAGCTTGGTAGTGTACACCGGGGAGCTGTTTTTT. This codes for CASSLVVYTGELFF. The full variable domain, rest sourced from reference TRBV5-1 and TRBJ2-2, is KAGVTQTPRYLIKTRGQQVTLSCSPISGHRSVSWYQQTPGQGLQFLFEYFSETQRNKGNFPGRFSGRQFSNSRSEMNVSTLELGDSALYLCASSLVVYTGELFFGEGSRLTVL.